The 13 T cell receptor beta chains given below trace back to one sample, sequenced in a study of spatial heterogeneity in lung cancer. Specified time point: sample taken at primary tumor resection. TCRdb recomputed calls from the 5' RACE reads with MiXCR, one row per CDR3 protein. The sample carries about 45,000 distinct CDR3 sequences, roughly 13% recorded once. The material was PBMCs, obtained at surgery. Every receptor here comes from a male donor with early-stage non-small cell lung cancer.

This clonotype appeared a few times. The V gene is TRBV27, the J gene TRBJ1-2, with 7 bases aligning to TRBD1. The CDR3 contains 13 residues. The V segment lost 5 bases and the J segment 8 bases; nucleotides outside the gene matches: 8. Germline V CDR1 and CDR2: MNHEY, SMNVEV (reference sequence). The CDR3 here is CASSPDRVGGYTF. The DNA for the CDR3 is TGTGCCAGCAGTCCCGACAGGGTGGGCGGCTACACCTTC.

The genes are TRBV29-1 and TRBJ1-4; TRBD1 might be the D (5 bases). The V and J ends lost 4 bases and 8 bases respectively, with 14 bases between them. The germline V gene has CDR1 SQVTM and CDR2 ANQGSEA. CDR3 length equals 13 residues. In DNA, the CDR3 is TGCAGCGTTGGCGAGGGGCTCGGGGAAAAACTGTTTTTT. It is translated as CSVGEGLGEKLFF.

The table lists this clonotype with a few counts. The V call is TRBV6-1, the J call TRBJ2-1; D is unresolved. The ends were cut back, 2 bases at V and 8 bases at J, with 7 bases in the middle. CDR1 and CDR2 from the germline V gene are MNHNS and SASEGT. This CDR3 has 12 residues. CDR3 sequence reads: CASSELYDEQFF. The CDR3 nucleotides are TGTGCCAGCAGTGAACTGTACGATGAGCAGTTCTTC.

This clonotype has a count of ten or more. The chain recombines TRBV4-3 with TRBJ2-2, with D possibly called TRBD1 or TRBD2 (5 bases each). The V gene's germline CDR1 is LGHNA and CDR2 YSLEER. The CDR3 is 16 residues long. V lost 4 bases and J lost 1, with 13 bases in between. The CDR3 DNA sequence: TGCGCCAGCAGCCCGGGACCGCGAGTGAACACCGGGGAGCTGTTTTTT. Amino acid sequence: CASSPGPRVNTGELFF.

This clonotype was counted only a few times. This chain joins TRBV28 and TRBJ1-5, with 8 bases matching TRBD1. V lost 4 bases to trimming and J lost 7 bases; unmatched junction nucleotides: 12. CDR1 is MDHEN, CDR2 SYDVKM, per germline. The CDR3 spans 16 residues. Here the CDR3 reads CASSSGQGPLRQPQHF. DNA of the CDR3: TGTGCCAGCAGTTCCGGACAGGGCCCCCTAAGACAGCCCCAGCATTTT.

This clonotype was recorded many times. V and J are TRBV19 and TRBJ2-3, with 9 nucleotides matching TRBD2. J lost 5 bases, V lost 6 bases, and 6 bases had no gene match. The CDR3 length is 14 residues. CDR1 and CDR2 from the germline V gene are LNHDA and SQIVND (reference sequence). The CDR3 loop reads CASSPSGAGDTQYF. CDR3 nucleotides: TGTGCCAGTAGCCCTAGCGGGGCGGGAGATACGCAGTATTTT.

This rearrangement joins TRBV5-1 to TRBJ2-1, with D possibly matching TRBD2 (5 bases). Trimming took 0 bases from V and 3 from J, leaving 10 bases between them. The CDR3 covers 15 residues. Germline V CDR1 and CDR2: SGHRS, YFSETQ. The DNA of the CDR3 is TGCGCCAGCAGCTTGGCCGGGGTCCACTACAATGAGCAGTTCTTC. This codes for CASSLAGVHYNEQFF.

The gene calls are TRBV12-3 or TRBV12-4 and TRBJ2-7; the match to TRBD1 covers 11 bases. J gave up 2 bases and V 9 bases, and 6 bases lay outside the gene matches. This CDR3 is built from 14 residues. The CDR3 loop reads CASATGQGAYEQYF. The DNA for the CDR3 is TGTGCCAGTGCGACGGGACAGGGGGCCTACGAGCAGTACTTC.

Points on this clonotype: The final CDR3 position lacks the conserved phenylalanine or tryptophan, pointing to a likely read error. V is TRBV7-2 and J is TRBJ2-3, with 9 bases identical to TRBD2. The V gene's germline CDR1 is SGHTA and CDR2 FQGNSA. There are 16 residues in the CDR3. The V segment lost 4 bases and the J segment 3 bases; nucleotides outside the gene matches: 8. In DNA, the CDR3 is TGTGCCAGCAGCTCCCAAGCGGGAGGAGGTACAGATACGCAGTATTCT. This translates into CASSSQAGGGTDTQYS.

This clonotype turned up a few times. The gene calls are TRBV18 and TRBJ2-5; D is possibly TRBD1 (6 bases). Germline V gene lookup returns CDR1 KGHSH and CDR2 LQKENI. Trimming took 2 bases from V and 5 from J, leaving 6 bases between them. The CDR3 sequence is 12 residues long. The CDR3 DNA reads TGTGCCAGCTCACCAGGGGGCGAGACCCAGTACTTC. Its translation: CASSPGGETQYF.

This clonotype has only a few counts. The rearrangement joins TRBV2 to TRBJ1-5; maybe TRBD1 (5 bases). The V and J ends lost 3 bases and 7 bases respectively, with 13 bases between them. The CDR3 is 14 residues long. The germline gives CDR1 SNHLY, CDR2 FYNNEI. The CDR3 spells CASSEVRASQPQHF. The CDR3 coding sequence is TGTGCCAGCAGTGAGGTCAGGGCGAGCCAGCCCCAGCATTTT.

The rearrangement uses TRBV20-1 and TRBJ1-1; D gene uncertain. Germline CDR1 and CDR2: DFQATT and SNEGSKA (reference sequence). The V end lost 1 base, the J end lost 1 base, and 7 bases lay between the germline ends. This CDR3 region has 13 residues. This chain's CDR3 is CSARVTPNTEAFF. The CDR3 DNA follows: TGCAGTGCTAGAGTGACACCGAACACTGAAGCTTTCTTT.

The chain uses TRBV12-3 or TRBV12-4 and TRBJ1-1, with 7 nucleotides matching TRBD1. The V and J ends lost 3 bases and 1 base, in that order; junction bases with no gene match: 5. This CDR3 spans 15 amino acids. The CDR3 region has the DNA TGTGCCAGCAGTTTTGGGGACAGAACGAACACTGAAGCTTTCTTT. Translated, it gives CASSFGDRTNTEAFF.